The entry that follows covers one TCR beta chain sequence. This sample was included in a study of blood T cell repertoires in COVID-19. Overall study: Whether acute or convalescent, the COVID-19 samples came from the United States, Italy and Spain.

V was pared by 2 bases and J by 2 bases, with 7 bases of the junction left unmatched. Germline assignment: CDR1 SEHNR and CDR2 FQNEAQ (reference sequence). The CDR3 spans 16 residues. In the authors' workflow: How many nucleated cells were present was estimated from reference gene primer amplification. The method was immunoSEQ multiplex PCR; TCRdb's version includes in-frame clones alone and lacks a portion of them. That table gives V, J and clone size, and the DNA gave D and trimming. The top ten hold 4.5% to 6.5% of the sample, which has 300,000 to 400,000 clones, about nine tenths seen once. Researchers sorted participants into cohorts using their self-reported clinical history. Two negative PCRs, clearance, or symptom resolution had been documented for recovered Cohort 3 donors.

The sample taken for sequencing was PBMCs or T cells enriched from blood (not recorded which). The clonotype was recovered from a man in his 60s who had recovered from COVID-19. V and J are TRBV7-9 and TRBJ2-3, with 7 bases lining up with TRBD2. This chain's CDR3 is CASSLLPGLLTDTQYF. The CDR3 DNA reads TGTGCCAGCAGCTTATTACCGGGACTACTCACAGATACGCAGTATTTT.